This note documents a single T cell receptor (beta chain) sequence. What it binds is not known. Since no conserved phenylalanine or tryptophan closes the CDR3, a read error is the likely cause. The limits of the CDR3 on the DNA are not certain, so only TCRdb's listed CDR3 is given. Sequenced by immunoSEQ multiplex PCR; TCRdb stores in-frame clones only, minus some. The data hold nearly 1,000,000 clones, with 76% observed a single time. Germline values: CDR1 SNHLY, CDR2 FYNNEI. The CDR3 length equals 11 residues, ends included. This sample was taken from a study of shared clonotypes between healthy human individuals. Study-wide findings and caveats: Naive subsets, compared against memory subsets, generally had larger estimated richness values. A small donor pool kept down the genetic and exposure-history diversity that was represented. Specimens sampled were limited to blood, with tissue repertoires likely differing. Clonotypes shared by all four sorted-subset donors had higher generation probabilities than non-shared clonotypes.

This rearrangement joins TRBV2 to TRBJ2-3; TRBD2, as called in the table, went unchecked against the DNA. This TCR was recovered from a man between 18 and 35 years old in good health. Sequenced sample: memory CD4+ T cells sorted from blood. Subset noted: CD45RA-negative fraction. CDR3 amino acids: CASSEAMSPGV.